The entry below describes one T cell receptor (beta chain). What it binds is unknown. The junction shows a germline mismatch at one end, possibly a read error. The data belong to a study of shared clonotypes between healthy human individuals. Study findings and constraints: The study drew on few donors, limiting represented genetic and exposure-history diversity.

The CDR3 is 13 residues long. The germline gives CDR1 KGHSH, CDR2 LQKENI. TCRdb keeps only in-frame clones here, not all; method: immunoSEQ multiplex PCR. This table holds about 2.4 million clones, 80% to 95% found once. The sequencing sample was made of naive CD4+ T cells from PBMCs. Subset given: CD45RA+ positively selected. The J gene is TRBJ2-7, the V gene TRBV18; 10 nucleotides line up with TRBD1. This TCR was recovered from a man between 18 and 35 years old in good health. Some clones in this sample may be carry-over from other donors' samples. Here the CDR3 DNA reads TGTGCCAGCTCACCACCGTTTCCGGGACAGGGGAGCTTC. The encoded protein is CASSPPFPGQGSF.